These T cell receptor beta chains were read from a single sample in a study of T cell responses to AZD1222 COVID-19 vaccine. The data were produced by immunoSEQ multiplex PCR, yet TCRdb's version contains in-frame clones alone and is incomplete. This sample has about 54,000 clones, with roughly 80% found just once. Source: peripheral blood, taken on day 0 of AZD1222 vaccination. All receptors derive from an adult in good health. The CDR3 runs from the conserved cysteine through the conserved F or W. The order of the fields is D gene, J gene, clone size, V gene, CDR3 protein, CDR3 DNA. D genes are given only for firm matches. Not every row has a clone size; where given, it reads once, few, many or a size class.

-,TRBJ2-7,-,TRBV11-3,CASSLEDGHEQYF,TGTGCCAGCAGCTTAGAGGACGGACACGAGCAGTACTTC
-,TRBJ1-2,few,TRBV7-9,CASSLGNYGYTF,TGTGCCAGCAGCTTGGGAAACTATGGCTACACCTTC
-,TRBJ2-7,-,TRBV15,CATSRDYSYEQYF,TGTGCCACCAGCAGGGACTACTCCTACGAGCAGTACTTC
-,TRBJ1-2,-,TRBV13,CASSLGQGPDGYTF,TGTGCCAGCAGCTTAGGGCAGGGCCCGGACGGCTACACCTTC
-,TRBJ2-1,-,TRBV5-5,CASSFRFSSYNEQFF,TGTGCCAGCAGTTTCCGGTTCAGCTCCTACAATGAGCAGTTCTTC
-,TRBJ2-6,-,TRBV3-1/TRBV3-2,CASSQPNPGQTLYGANVLTF,TGTGCCAGCAGCCAACCTAACCCGGGCCAAACCCTCTATGGGGCCAACGTCCTGACTTTC
TRBD1,TRBJ2-7,-,TRBV5-1,CASSLVVGQFGEQYF,TGCGCCAGCAGCTTGGTGGTGGGACAGTTCGGCGAGCAGTACTTC
-,TRBJ1-2,-,TRBV9,CASSVDPGANYGYTF,TGTGCCAGCAGCGTAGATCCAGGGGCTAACTATGGCTACACCTTC
-,TRBJ1-5,-,TRBV6-2/TRBV6-3,CASSPPGVGQPQHF,TGTGCCAGCAGTCCCCCAGGGGTTGGACAGCCCCAGCATTTT
TRBD1,TRBJ2-7,-,TRBV4-1,CASSQGATGSYEQYF,TGCGCCAGCAGCCAAGGTGCGACAGGGTCCTACGAGCAGTACTTC
TRBD2,TRBJ2-5,-,TRBV29-1,CSVEGVQRGDQETQYF,TGCAGCGTTGAAGGGGTCCAGCGGGGGGACCAAGAGACCCAGTACTTC
-,TRBJ1-2,-,TRBV4-1,CASSHTLRDRRAPNYGYTF,TGCGCCAGCAGCCACACCCTGAGGGACCGACGAGCTCCTAACTATGGCTACACCTTC